These 14 T cell receptor beta chains originate from one sample sequenced in a study of shared clonotypes between healthy human individuals. Libraries were prepared by immunoSEQ multiplex PCR; TCRdb keeps only in-frame clonotypes and omits some of them. The top ten hold approximately 2% of the sample, which has approximately 720,000 clones, 55% to 75% seen once. The sequenced material came from memory CD4+ T cells sorted from blood. Stated subset: CD45RA-negative fraction. The receptors were sampled from a woman between 25 and 40 years old in good health.

This clone was found many times. The chain is built from TRBV5-8 and TRBJ2-3, with 12 nucleotides matching TRBD2. The V gene end was trimmed by 0 bases and the J gene end by 4 bases; junction bases not matched to a gene: 6. CDR1 is SGHTS, CDR2 YDEGEE, per germline. This CDR3 contains 17 residues. The CDR3 sequence is CASSLEGLAGLADTQYF. The CDR3 DNA is TGTGCCAGCAGCTTGGAAGGACTAGCGGGACTCGCAGATACGCAGTATTTT.

This clone occurred a few times. V is TRBV19 and J is TRBJ2-7; 9 positions agree with TRBD2. This CDR3 comprises 18 residues. J lost 3 bases, V lost 4 bases, and 16 bases had no gene match. Germline CDR1 reads LNHDA; CDR2 reads SQIVND (reference sequence). CDR3 protein: CASSTRVAGVLGSYEQYF. For the CDR3, the DNA is TGTGCCAGTAGTACACGGGTAGCGGGAGTATTAGGGAGCTACGAGCAGTACTTC. Drawing the rest from reference TRBV19 and TRBJ2-7, the complete variable domain is DGGITQSPKYLFRKEGQNVTLSCEQNLNHDAMYWYRQDPGQGLRLIYYSQIVNDFQKGDIAEGYSVSREKKESFPLTVTSAQKNPTAFYLCASSTRVAGVLGSYEQYFGPGTRLTVT.

The table lists this clone with a count of one. V gene TRBV14 combines with J gene TRBJ2-5, with 7 bases lining up with TRBD2. Near its end, the DNA agrees better with TRBJ2-7, so the J call may be wrong. The V gene's germline CDR1 is SGHDN and CDR2 FVKESK. This CDR3 spans 13 amino acids. CDR3 sequence reads: CASSPWGGSEQYF. The CDR3 nucleotides are TGTGCCAGCAGCCCCTGGGGGGGGTCCGAGCAGTACTTC.

The chain is built from TRBV4-1 and TRBJ1-5; D gene uncertain. The CDR3 has 15 amino acids. Germline V gene lookup returns CDR1 MGHRA and CDR2 YSYEKL. Trimming took off 4 bases at V and 7 bases at J, with 17 bases between the two ends. The CDR3 reads CASSLRPFSGQPQHF. The CDR3, as DNA: TGCGCCAGCAGCCTTAGGCCTTTCTCAGGACAGCCCCAGCATTTT.

This clone appeared a single time. The chain links TRBV7-6 to TRBJ2-3; D not certain. CDR1 SGHVS and CDR2 FNYEAQ come from the germline V gene. Between the trimmed V and J ends, which lost 3 bases and 0 bases, there was a span of 7 bases. This CDR3 has 14 residues. As DNA, the CDR3 is TGTGCCAGCAGCTTTGGGATTAGCACAGATACGCAGTATTTT. It yields the protein CASSFGISTDTQYF.

The rearrangement uses TRBV5-1 and TRBJ2-1; 7 positions match TRBD1. V lost 2 bases to trimming and J lost 7 bases; unmatched junction nucleotides: 3. Looked up from germline, CDR1 is SGHRS and CDR2 is YFSETQ. The CDR3 is 13 residues long. DNA for the CDR3: TGCGCCAGCAGCTTAGGGACAGTTAATGAGCAGTTCTTC. Translation gives CASSLGTVNEQFF. Full variable domain (rest looked up from reference TRBV5-1 and TRBJ2-1): KAGVTQTPRYLIKTRGQQVTLSCSPISGHRSVSWYQQTPGQGLQFLFEYFSETQRNKGNFPGRFSGRQFSNSRSEMNVSTLELGDSALYLCASSLGTVNEQFFGPGTRLTVL.

CDR3 residues: CASSWETVRSSYEQYF. DNA for the CDR3: TGTGCCAGCAGCTGGGAGACTGTCAGAAGCTCCTACGAGCAGTACTTC. The V gene is TRBV5-5, the J gene TRBJ2-7, with D perhaps matching TRBD2 (5 bases). The CDR3 is made up of 16 amino acids. Trimming shortened V by 3 bases and J by 0 bases, and 16 bases separated the two germline ends. Germline CDR1 SGHKS, CDR2 YYEKEE (reference sequence).

This chain uses TRBV6-1 with TRBJ2-7; D is undetermined. Trimming shortened V by 2 bases and J by 3 bases, and 8 bases separated the two germline ends. The germline V gene has CDR1 MNHNS and CDR2 SASEGT. The length of the CDR3 is 13 residues. The CDR3 is CASSEPSFYEQYF. The CDR3 region has the DNA TGTGCCAGCAGTGAACCGAGTTTCTACGAGCAGTACTTC.

The chain is built from TRBV4-1 and TRBJ1-1; D call uncertain. CDR3 length: 17 amino acids. Trimming shortened V by 4 bases and J by 5 bases, and 23 bases separated the two germline ends. Per the germline V gene, CDR1 is MGHRA and CDR2 is YSYEKL. CDR3 DNA sequence: TGCGCCAGCAGCCCCCTGGACCTCATAGATATGGGGACTGAAGCTTTCTTT. This codes for CASSPLDLIDMGTEAFF.

The chain combines TRBV2 with TRBJ2-7; 9 bases map to TRBD1. Trimming took 4 bases from V and 2 from J; bases not matched to a gene: 6. The CDR3 consists of 15 residues. The V gene's germline CDR1 is SNHLY and CDR2 FYNNEI. The CDR3 is CASSAEGQGAYEQYF. DNA for the CDR3: TGTGCCAGCAGTGCCGAGGGACAGGGCGCCTACGAGCAGTACTTC. Complete variable domain (other parts from reference TRBV2 and TRBJ2-7): EPEVTQTPSHQVTQMGQEVILRCVPISNHLYFYWYRQILGQKVEFLVSFYNNEISEKSEIFDDQFSVERPDGSNFTLKIRSTKLEDSAMYFCASSAEGQGAYEQYFGPGTRLTVT.

In this sample, this clone turned up a few times. J is TRBJ2-1 and V is TRBV5-1; D possibly corresponds to TRBD1 (6 bases). Trimming shortened V by 4 bases and J by 1 base, and 15 bases separated the two germline ends. Germline-derived CDR1 and CDR2 are SGHRS and YFSETQ. CDR3 length: 16 residues. CDR3 sequence: CASSQLPDRSYNEQFF. As DNA, the CDR3 is TGCGCCAGCAGCCAACTACCGGACAGATCCTACAATGAGCAGTTCTTC.

This chain uses TRBV6-1 with TRBJ1-5; D is undetermined. The V end lost 5 bases, the J end lost 0 bases, and 11 bases lay between the germline ends. Germline V gene sequence: CDR1 MNHNS, CDR2 SASEGT. The CDR3 sequence is 15 residues long. For the CDR3, the DNA is TGTGCCAGCAGTCTTTCGACAATTAGCAATCAGCCCCAGCATTTT. Its protein product is CASSLSTISNQPQHF.

This chain's CDR3 is CASSTDRVSNQPQHF. The DNA of the CDR3 is TGTGCCAGCTCAACGGACAGGGTGAGCAATCAGCCCCAGCATTTT. The gene calls are TRBV18 and TRBJ1-5; 8 bases align to TRBD1. Germline CDR1 and CDR2: KGHSH and LQKENI. The CDR3 is 15 amino acids. J lost 1 base, V lost 5 bases, and 4 bases had no gene match.

The chain uses TRBV27 and TRBJ1-1; maybe TRBD1 (5 bases). Germline V gene data show CDR1 as MNHEY and CDR2 as SMNVEV (reference sequence). V was pared by 4 bases and J by 1 base, with 10 bases between. The CDR3 loop spans 14 amino acids. CDR3 sequence reads: CASSSGFSNTEAFF. The CDR3 nucleotides read TGTGCCAGCAGTTCAGGGTTTTCGAACACTGAAGCTTTCTTT.